Included here is one TCR beta chain sequence, with context. This receptor's antigen is unknown. Base qualities were left out, and no much larger clone turns up one base away. This sample is part of a study of radiotherapy plus CTLA-4 blockade in lung cancer (dated by TCRdb to the late 2010s). Some background on the complete study: Among the enrolled patients, 15% to 20% had an objective response, and 25% to 35% reached disease control.

In this study, focal radiation therapy paired with CTLA-4 blockade (ipilimumab) was tested in patients who had chemo-refractory metastatic non-small-cell lung cancer. The method behind the library was the immunoSEQ multiplex PCR assay. As stored in TCRdb, this immuneACCESS dataset retains in-frame rearrangements with V and J assigned. A fraction of the clones does not appear; measured against another copy, unresolved V genes explain less than half of the discrepancy, and the remainder lacks a known reason. The sample contains about 82,000 clones, 72% of them found a single time. Of the sample, 11% to 15% is held by the ten largest clones. CDR1 and CDR2, per the germline V gene, are MNHEY and SVGAGI. The CDR3 starts with the cysteine, ends with the phenylalanine, and has 14 residues. This entry keeps only the CDR3 DNA: 42 bases, framed from base 1. Between the V and J ends, shortened by 11 bases and 2 bases respectively, the junction contains 19 bases.

What the work shows at the level of the full study, not this receptor alone: Early dynamic changes in blood T cell clones, together with increased serum interferon-beta after radiation, were reported as the strongest predictors of response. After treatment with radiotherapy and ipilimumab, TCR clones that originated in tumors expanded in peripheral blood.

The chain is encoded by TRBV6-5 joined to TRBJ2-7; the D gene is possibly TRBD1 or TRBD2, each agreeing over 5 bases. This clonotype originated in a human donor with non-small cell lung cancer that progressed on radiotherapy plus ipilimumab. Sequenced here: peripheral blood, sampled from a patient treated with radiotherapy plus ipilimumab. The DNA sequence follows: TGTGCCTCTGGTGGGGACCTGAGCCCCTACGAGCAGTACTTC. The resulting protein is CASGGDLSPYEQYF.